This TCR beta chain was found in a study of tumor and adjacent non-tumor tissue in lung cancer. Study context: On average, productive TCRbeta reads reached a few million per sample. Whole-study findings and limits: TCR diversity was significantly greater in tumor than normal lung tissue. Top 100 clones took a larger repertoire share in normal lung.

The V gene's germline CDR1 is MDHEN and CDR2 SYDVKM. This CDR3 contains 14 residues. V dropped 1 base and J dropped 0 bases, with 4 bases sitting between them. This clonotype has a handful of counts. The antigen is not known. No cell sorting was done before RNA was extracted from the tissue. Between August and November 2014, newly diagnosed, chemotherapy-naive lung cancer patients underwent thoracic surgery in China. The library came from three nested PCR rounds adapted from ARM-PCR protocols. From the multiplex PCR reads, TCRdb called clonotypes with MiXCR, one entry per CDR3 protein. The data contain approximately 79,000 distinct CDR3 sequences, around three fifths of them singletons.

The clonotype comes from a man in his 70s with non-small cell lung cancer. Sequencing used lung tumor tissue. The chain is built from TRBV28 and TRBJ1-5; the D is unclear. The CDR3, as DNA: TGTGCCAGCAGTTTATATTATAGCAATCAGCCCCAGCATTTT. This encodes CASSLYYSNQPQHF.